Listed here is a single TCR beta chain. What this receptor recognizes is not known. No per-base quality is available; no much larger clone lies one base away. This entry is derived from a study of blood T cells in healthy people across ages (dated by TCRdb to 2015 to 2017). For the study in its entirety: In model experiments, template switching captured roughly one uniquely barcoded TCR beta cDNA molecule for every two T cells. To track age-related changes in TCR beta repertoire diversity, the study relied on deep sequencing normalized with unique cDNA molecular identifiers. The donors were divided into four age groups: young (average around 15 years), middle-aged (approximately 41), aged (about 62) and long-lived (about 84). To avoid experimental bias, donors of different ages were spread randomly across the sequencing lanes. Two additional independent replicas of 1 million unique cDNA reads from the same blood draw were analyzed for two donors (one aged 18 to 30 and one aged 80 or older).

Summary of the overall study and its limitations: Estimates of total diversity from one million sequenced T cells were regarded as lower bounds and underestimates. Because donor CMV infection status was unknown, age-related changes in expanded clonotypes were potentially confounded. Since profiling was done on bulk unsorted PBMCs, naive and antigen-experienced compartments could not be conclusively compared. Compared with the aged group, more naive CD4+ T cells, fewer expanded clones and increased TCR diversity were shown by the long-lived group, suggesting age selection. The percentage of naive T cells measured by flow cytometry correlated strongly with observed TCR beta diversity. Observed TCR beta diversity per million T cells fell roughly linearly with age, and a significant reduction was already apparent by age around 40.

The junction carries 18 bases between V and J, which are trimmed by 4 bases and 2 bases respectively. The germline V gene gives CDR1 as MNHEY and CDR2 as SVGAGI. Counted from cysteine to phenylalanine, this CDR3 has 18 amino acids. The read is trimmed to its CDR3 DNA, 54 bases read in frame from base 1. Systemically healthy Caucasian individuals from Russia, around 39 in total and aged about 6 to 100 years, were included as donors. Approximately 11 milliliters of peripheral blood were drawn from each donor into EDTA-treated Vacutainer tubes. PBMCs were isolated by Ficoll-Paque density-gradient centrifugation, with at least 7 million obtained per sample. Trizol reagent was used to extract total RNA from PBMCs, with at least 5 micrograms per sample. The percentages of naive CD45RAhigh/CD27high T cells were determined by flow cytometry on a PBMC aliquot from every donor. The library was prepared using 5' RACE. These reads were obtained on an Illumina HiSeq 2500. The second PCR ran for about 6 to 12 cycles and used a J-beta primer mix along with a sample-barcoded 5' primer. Each TCR beta cDNA molecule received a unique molecular identifier from a template-switch 5' adaptor carrying 12 random nucleotides. Each sample yielded at least 2.5 million CDR3-containing paired-end reads. The Mint cDNA synthesis kit, primed by a TRBC-specific oligonucleotide, was used to synthesize first-strand cDNA from all RNA. All cDNA was treated with uracil-DNA glycosylase and then went through a first 18-cycle PCR with the universal primers M1SS and BC2_uni_R. As for how the authors treated the data: For normalization, 1 million high-quality reads were randomly selected from each sample, with every read carrying a distinct molecular identifier. Instead of being binned into consensus sequences, reads with shared molecular identifiers were discarded. MiTCR, with a Q25 quality threshold and the strictest error-elimination algorithm, was used for CDR3 identification, clonotype clustering and error correction. A nonparametric unseen species model using Euler transformation provided a lower-bound estimate of total TCR beta diversity. Through fastp at Q25 and MiXCR, TCRdb rebuilt clones from the public reads, retaining in-frame beta chains. Each entry merges the rows of one CDR3 protein and shows their most common DNA and genes. These V and J calls derive from TCRdb rather than the authors' analysis. The sample contains approximately 800,000 distinct CDR3 sequences, approximately 67% of them found a single time. About 27% of the sample comes from the top ten.

Sequencing input: blood. The receptor was isolated from a man aged 25 to 45 in good health. The V and J segments used are TRBV6-5 and TRBJ2-6; the D gene is not confidently resolved. The DNA sequence is given as TGTGCCAGCAGTTCTAACCGACCGGGCGCCCCTGGGGCCAACGTCCTGACTTTC. It translates as CASSSNRPGAPGANVLTF.